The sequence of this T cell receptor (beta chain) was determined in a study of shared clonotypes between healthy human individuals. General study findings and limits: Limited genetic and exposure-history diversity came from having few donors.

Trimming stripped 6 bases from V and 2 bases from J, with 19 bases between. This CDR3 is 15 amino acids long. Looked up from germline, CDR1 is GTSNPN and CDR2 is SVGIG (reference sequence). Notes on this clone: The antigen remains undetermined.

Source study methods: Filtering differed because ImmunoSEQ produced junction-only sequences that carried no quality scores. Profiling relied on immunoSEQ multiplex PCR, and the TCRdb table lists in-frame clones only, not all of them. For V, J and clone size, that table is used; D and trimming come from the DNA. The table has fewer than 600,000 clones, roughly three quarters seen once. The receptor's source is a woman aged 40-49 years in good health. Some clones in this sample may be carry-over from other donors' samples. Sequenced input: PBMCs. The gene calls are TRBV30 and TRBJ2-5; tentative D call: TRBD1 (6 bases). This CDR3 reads CACSRGQGHQETQYF. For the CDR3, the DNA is TGTGCCTGCTCGCGTGGGCAGGGGCATCAAGAGACCCAGTACTTC.